This entry lists 29 T cell receptor beta chains sequenced from one sample in a study of T cells in localized non-small cell lung cancer (TCRdb year 2020). Receptors were amplified or captured by the immunoSEQ multiplex PCR assay. Sourced from immuneACCESS, this table was stored by TCRdb with only in-frame sequences that have V and J called. A share of the clones is absent; for the studies checked, an unresolved V gene accounts for under half, and the remainder has no known explanation. This sample is represented by under 50,000 clones; around 83% of them were singletons. The ten largest clonotypes hold about 2.3% of the sample. Sample: PBMCs, taken before any cancer treatment. Source of these receptors: a man aged 35 to 69 with stage II lung adenocarcinoma.

V usage is TRBV11-1 and J usage is TRBJ1-1, with 7 bases fitting TRBD1. The CDR3 spans 15 residues. V lost 5 bases to trimming and J lost 0 bases; unmatched junction nucleotides: 6. Germline V gives CDR1 SGHAT, CDR2 FQDESV (reference sequence). Here the CDR3 reads CASSQGGALNTEAFF. The CDR3 coding sequence is TGTGCCAGCAGCCAGGGGGGTGCTTTGAACACTGAAGCTTTCTTT.

This sequence joins TRBV11-3 and TRBJ1-5; no clear D gene. Trimming left V 5 bases short and J 0 bases short, with 23 bases between. The V gene's germline CDR1 is SGHNT and CDR2 YENEEA. The CDR3 runs to 19 residues. The DNA of the CDR3 is TGTGCCAGCAGCCCTAGAGGTGGCGGCGACCCGTATAGCAATCAGCCCCAGCATTTT. Protein: CASSPRGGGDPYSNQPQHF.

V is TRBV2 and J is TRBJ2-5; TRBD2 might be the D (5 bases). V lost 4 bases and J 5 bases, leaving 11 bases between the germline ends. The germline gives CDR1 SNHLY, CDR2 FYNNEI. This CDR3 has 13 amino acids. CDR3 loop: CASSGNSAETQYF. Written as DNA, the CDR3 is TGTGCCAGCAGTGGAAATAGCGCCGAGACCCAGTACTTC. The whole variable domain, filled in from reference TRBV2 and TRBJ2-5, reads EPEVTQTPSHQVTQMGQEVILRCVPISNHLYFYWYRQILGQKVEFLVSFYNNEISEKSEIFDDQFSVERPDGSNFTLKIRSTKLEDSAMYFCASSGNSAETQYFGPGTRLLVL.

The chain combines TRBV5-4 with TRBJ1-3; a possible D gene is TRBD1 (5 bases). Germline loops: CDR1 SGHNT, CDR2 YYREEE (reference sequence). The CDR3 sequence is 16 residues long. The V end was cut by 4 bases, the J end by 0 bases, with 14 bases between. This chain's CDR3 is CASSDRQTTSGNTIYF. CDR3 DNA: TGTGCCAGCAGCGACAGACAGACCACCTCTGGAAACACCATATATTTT.

The chain combines TRBV2 with TRBJ2-1; TRBD1 might be the D (7 bases). Trimming removed 4 bases from V and 2 bases from J, with 15 bases in between. From germline, CDR1 is SNHLY and CDR2 FYNNEI. The CDR3 is 16 residues long. The CDR3 coding sequence is TGTGCCAGCAGTGCCCCTCAGGGGGAGGCCTACAATGAGCAGTTCTTC. Residues: CASSAPQGEAYNEQFF.

The chain is built from TRBV18 and TRBJ1-2; D might be TRBD1 (5 bases). The CDR3 spans 15 residues. V dropped 3 bases and J dropped 1 base, with 12 bases sitting between them. Germline V lookup: CDR1 KGHSH, CDR2 LQKENI. As DNA, the CDR3 is TGTGCCAGCTCACCCGGGGACCCCGATAACTATGGCTACACCTTC. Residues: CASSPGDPDNYGYTF.

Only a few counts were recorded for this clone. V and J are TRBV9 and TRBJ1-2; D ambiguous. V dropped 4 bases and J dropped 4 bases, with 11 bases sitting between them. Germline CDR1 SGDLS, CDR2 YYNGEE. The CDR3 totals 13 residues. The CDR3 loop is CASSPRLSYGYTF. The CDR3, as DNA: TGTGCCAGCAGCCCCCGACTGAGCTATGGCTACACCTTC.

The V call is TRBV19, the J call TRBJ2-2; 9 positions agree with TRBD1. The CDR3 length is 16 residues. V shed 7 bases, J shed 4 bases, and the junction held 10 bases outside the gene matches. Germline V gene lookup returns CDR1 LNHDA and CDR2 SQIVND (reference sequence). The CDR3: CASTRGQGKFTGELFF. As DNA, the CDR3 is TGTGCCAGTACCAGGGGACAGGGAAAATTCACCGGGGAGCTGTTTTTT.

The rearrangement uses TRBV18 and TRBJ2-7; the match to TRBD1 covers 11 bases. Germline CDR1 KGHSH, CDR2 LQKENI. With V trimmed by 2 bases and J by 5 bases, 14 bases remained unmatched. The CDR3 consists of 18 residues. CDR3 protein: CASSPSSFGQGAHHEQYV. The CDR3 coding sequence is TGTGCCAGCTCACCATCATCTTTCGGACAGGGGGCGCATCACGAGCAGTACGTC.

V gene TRBV5-1 combines with J gene TRBJ1-4, with TRBD1 matching over 8 bases. V trimming: 0 bases; J trimming: 8 bases; junction bases outside the gene matches: 3. CDR1 SGHRS and CDR2 YFSETQ come from the germline V gene. The CDR3 has 14 amino acids. Written as DNA, the CDR3 is TGCGCCAGCAGCTTGGTACAGGGGGAAGAAAAACTGTTTTTT. Residues: CASSLVQGEEKLFF.

This chain joins TRBV6-6 and TRBJ1-2; D is ambiguous. Between the trimmed V and J ends, which lost 2 bases and 0 bases, there was a span of 10 bases. The germline gives CDR1 MNHNY, CDR2 SVGAGI (reference sequence). The CDR3 has 15 amino acids. The CDR3 DNA reads as TGTGCCAGCAGTTACGGTGGTCAAGCTAACTATGGCTACACCTTC. It specifies CASSYGGQANYGYTF.

On this clone: The sample contains more than one DNA sequence encoding this CDR3. V gene TRBV15 combines with J gene TRBJ2-7; no definite D call. Looked up from germline, CDR1 is LNHNV and CDR2 is YYDKDF (reference sequence). CDR3 size: 14 residues. V shed 0 bases and J shed 0 bases, with 6 bases lying between them. This chain's CDR3 is CATSRDASSYEQYV. The CDR3 DNA is TGTGCCACCAGCAGAGATGCTAGCTCCTACGAGCAGTACGTC.

V gene TRBV27 combines with J gene TRBJ2-2; no reliable D call. CDR1 is MNHEY, CDR2 SMNVEV, per germline (reference sequence). Trimming pared 7 bases from V and 4 bases from J, leaving 7 bases between. This CDR3 is built from 12 residues. This chain's CDR3 is CASTLPTGELFF. The CDR3 coding sequence is TGTGCCAGCACCCTACCCACCGGGGAGCTGTTTTTT.

The chain is built from TRBV19 and TRBJ1-1; the match to TRBD1 covers 7 bases. Germline values: CDR1 LNHDA, CDR2 SQIVND (reference sequence). CDR3 length: 15 residues. J lost 0 bases, V lost 1 base, and 2 bases had no gene match. Here the CDR3 DNA reads TGTGCCAGTAGTATAGGAACAGGGGTGAACACTGAAGCTTTCTTT. This encodes CASSIGTGVNTEAFF.

CDR3 nucleotides: TGCGCCAGCAGCTTGGAATCCCCCGGCCCTAACTATGGCTACACCTTC. Translating it yields CASSLESPGPNYGYTF. This chain uses TRBV5-1 with TRBJ1-2; unclear D gene. From germline, CDR1 is SGHRS and CDR2 YFSETQ. This CDR3 region has 16 residues. Deletions cut 0 bases from V and 0 bases from J, with 12 bases between.

This chain joins TRBV6-5 and TRBJ1-2; TRBD1 matches at 7 bases. The V gene end was trimmed by 6 bases and the J gene end by 4 bases; junction bases not matched to a gene: 11. CDR1 is MNHEY and CDR2 is SVGAGI in the germline V gene. CDR3 length: 15 residues. The chain's CDR3 is CASSRRRAGGYGYTF. As DNA, the CDR3 is TGTGCCAGCAGCCGGCGTCGGGCAGGGGGCTATGGCTACACCTTC.

This chain connects TRBV9 to TRBJ1-1; D is perhaps TRBD1 (6 bases). CDR1 and CDR2 from the germline V gene are SGDLS and YYNGEE. There are 14 residues in the CDR3. V shed 0 bases and J shed 8 bases, with 14 bases lying between them. For the CDR3, the DNA is TGTGCCAGCAGCGTAGGGGGGCCACAGGAGGAAGCTTTCTTT. Its protein is CASSVGGPQEEAFF.

V and J are TRBV5-8 and TRBJ2-2; D gene uncertain. Germline V gene sequence: CDR1 SGHTS, CDR2 YDEGEE. There are 14 residues in the CDR3. The ends were cut back, 1 base at V and 9 bases at J, with 13 bases in the middle. The DNA for the CDR3 is TGTGCCAGCAGCTTGTTGGCCCCCAGGTGGGAGCTGTTTTTT. Translated, it gives CASSLLAPRWELFF.

This CDR3 is CASSSPGWFTEAFF. The DNA of the CDR3 is TGTGCCAGCAGCAGCCCCGGTTGGTTCACTGAAGCTTTCTTT. The rearrangement uses TRBV13 and TRBJ1-1; D is uncertain. CDR1 and CDR2 from the germline V gene are PRHDT and FYEKMQ (reference sequence). The CDR3 is made up of 14 amino acids. Between the trimmed V and J ends, which lost 5 bases and 4 bases, there was a span of 14 bases.

The rearrangement joins TRBV7-3 to TRBJ1-1; 8 nucleotides agree with TRBD1. Germline V CDR1 and CDR2: SGHTA, FQGTGA. The CDR3 has 14 residues. J gave up 6 bases and V 3 bases, and 6 bases lay outside the gene matches. CDR3 loop: CASSLDREDPEAFF. CDR3 in DNA: TGTGCCAGCAGCTTGGACAGGGAGGACCCTGAAGCTTTCTTT.

The rearrangement uses TRBV12-5 and TRBJ1-2; maybe TRBD1 (5 bases). The CDR3 consists of 14 residues. The V gene lost 2 bases and the J gene lost 7 bases, with 14 bases spanning the gap. Per germline, CDR1 LGHNT and CDR2 FRNRAP. The CDR3 region has the DNA TGTGCTAGTGGTTTGACCCCAACAGGTAGTGGCTACACCTTC. It specifies CASGLTPTGSGYTF.

CDR3 in amino acids: CASSPGTSNTEAFF. In nucleotides, the CDR3 is TGTGCCAGCAGTCCCGGGACATCGAACACTGAAGCTTTCTTT. The chain has TRBV28 and TRBJ1-1, with TRBD1 as a possible D gene (6 bases). This CDR3 contains 14 residues. Trimming took off 5 bases at V and 1 base at J, with 11 bases between the two ends. CDR1 MDHEN and CDR2 SYDVKM come from the germline V gene.

V gene TRBV25-1 combines with J gene TRBJ2-7; tentatively, D is TRBD1 (5 bases). The CDR3 sequence is 14 residues long. Germline CDR1 MGHDK, CDR2 SYGVNS. Trimming cost V 2 bases and J 6 bases, with 14 bases left between them. CDR3 residues: CASSETGEGSEQYF. The DNA for the CDR3 is TGTGCCAGCAGTGAAACAGGAGAAGGGTCCGAGCAGTACTTC.

V gene TRBV2 combines with J gene TRBJ1-4, with D unresolved. The V end lost 3 bases, the J end lost 4 bases, and 6 bases lay between the germline ends. The CDR3 sequence is 13 residues long. The germline V gene has CDR1 SNHLY and CDR2 FYNNEI. CDR3 nucleotides: TGTGCCAGCAGTGACAGCCGTAATGAAAAACTGTTTTTT. It specifies CASSDSRNEKLFF.

CDR3 protein: CATSRQAGGSGYTF. CDR3 sequence (DNA): TGTGCCACCAGCAGACAGGCGGGGGGGTCAGGCTACACCTTC. The genes are TRBV15 and TRBJ1-2; D is possibly TRBD1 (5 bases). CDR1 LNHNV and CDR2 YYDKDF come from the germline V gene (reference sequence). The CDR3 loop spans 14 amino acids. Trimming left V 2 bases short and J 8 bases short, with 15 bases between.

V gene TRBV11-2 combines with J gene TRBJ2-2, with a possible D match to TRBD1 (5 bases). V lost 3 bases and J 4 bases, leaving 6 bases between the germline ends. CDR3 size: 13 residues. Germline assignment: CDR1 SGHAT and CDR2 FQNNGV. The CDR3 region is CASSFRGTGELFF. The CDR3 DNA reads TGTGCCAGCAGCTTTAGGGGCACCGGGGAGCTGTTTTTT.

The DNA of the CDR3 is TGTGCCAGCTCTCGGACGGTTTATAATGAAAAACTGTTTTTT. This translates into CASSRTVYNEKLFF. J is TRBJ1-4 and V is TRBV6-1; D not certain. Trimming took off 8 bases at V and 4 bases at J, with 14 bases between the two ends. The CDR3 is 14 residues long. The germline V gene has CDR1 MNHNS and CDR2 SASEGT.

The chain couples TRBV5-1 to TRBJ1-2; 7 positions match TRBD1. CDR3 length equals 14 residues. V was pared by 0 bases and J by 5 bases, with 4 bases of the junction left unmatched. Germline V gene lookup returns CDR1 SGHRS and CDR2 YFSETQ. In DNA, the CDR3 is TGCGCCAGCAGCTTGGGGACAGGAAGATATGGCTACACCTTC. Its protein product is CASSLGTGRYGYTF.

This clone was detected only once. The V gene is TRBV7-7, the J gene TRBJ2-5; D not certain. From germline, CDR1 is SSHAT and CDR2 FNYEAQ (reference sequence). V was cut by 1 base and J by 1 base, with 4 bases left in between. The CDR3 runs to 13 residues. The chain's CDR3 is CASSLGAQETQYF. The CDR3 DNA sequence: TGTGCCAGCAGCTTAGGCGCCCAAGAGACCCAGTACTTC. The full variable domain, with the rest looked up from reference TRBV7-7 and TRBJ2-5, is GAGVSQSPRYKVTKRGQDVTLRCDPISSHATLYWYQQALGQGPEFLTYFNYEAQPDKSGLPSDRFSAERPEGSISTLTIQRTEQRDSAMYRCASSLGAQETQYFGPGTRLLVL.